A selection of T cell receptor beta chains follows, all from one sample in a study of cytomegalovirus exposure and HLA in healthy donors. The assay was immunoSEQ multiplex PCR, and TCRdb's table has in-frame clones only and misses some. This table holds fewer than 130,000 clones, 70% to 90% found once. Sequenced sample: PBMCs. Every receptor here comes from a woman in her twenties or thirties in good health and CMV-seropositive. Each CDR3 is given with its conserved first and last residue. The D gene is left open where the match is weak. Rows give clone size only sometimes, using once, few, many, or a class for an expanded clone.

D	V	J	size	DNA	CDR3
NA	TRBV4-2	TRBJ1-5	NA	TGTGCCAGCAGCCAAGCCCGGACTGATAGCAATCAGCCCCAGCATTTT	CASSQARTDSNQPQHF
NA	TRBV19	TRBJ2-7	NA	TGTGCCAGTAGAGGACTATCGAACTACGAGCAGTACTTC	CASRGLSNYEQYF
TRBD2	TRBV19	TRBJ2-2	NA	TGTGCCAGTAACCGACAGCCGGGGGGGACCGGGGAGCTGTTTTTT	CASNRQPGGTGELFF
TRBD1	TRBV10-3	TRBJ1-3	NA	TGTGCCATCAGTGAGAGCGCGGGACAGGCTCCTGGAAACACCATATATTTT	CAISESAGQAPGNTIYF
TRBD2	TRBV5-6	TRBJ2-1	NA	TGTGCCAGCCAACTAGCGGGAGGGGGCTACAATGAGCAGTTCTTC	CASQLAGGGYNEQFF
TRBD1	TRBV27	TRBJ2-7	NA	TGTGCCAGCAGCCGGGACAGCTCCTACGAGCAGTACTTC	CASSRDSSYEQYF
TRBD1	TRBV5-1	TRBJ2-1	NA	TGCGCCAGCAGCTTCACAGGGGGGTACAATGAGCAGTTCTTC	CASSFTGGYNEQFF
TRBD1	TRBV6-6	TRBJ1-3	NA	TGTGCCAGCAGTACAACCGGGACAGGGGACGGAAACACCATATATTTT	CASSTTGTGDGNTIYF
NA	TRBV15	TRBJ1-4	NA	TGTGCCACCAGCAGAGATCCACGGAATGAAAAACTGTTTTTT	CATSRDPRNEKLFF
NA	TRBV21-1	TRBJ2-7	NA	TGTGCCAGCACCCTTGTGGGGGGCTACGAGCAGTACTTC	CASTLVGGYEQYF
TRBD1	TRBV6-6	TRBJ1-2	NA	TGTGCCAGCAGTCTTAGACAGGGGGCAGCGGTTGGCTACACCTTC	CASSLRQGAAVGYTF
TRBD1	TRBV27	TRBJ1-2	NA	TGTGCCAGCAGTCGCCAAACCGGGACAGGCTTCGGCTACACCTTC	CASSRQTGTGFGYTF
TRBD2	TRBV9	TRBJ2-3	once	TGTGCCAGCAGCCTGGGACTAGCGGGAGCAACAGATACGCAGTATTTT	CASSLGLAGATDTQYF
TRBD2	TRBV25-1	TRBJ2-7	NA	TGTGCCAGCAGTGAATTAGGGACTAGCGGGAGCCCGGGGGAGCAGTACTTC	CASSELGTSGSPGEQYF
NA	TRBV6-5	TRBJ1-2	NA	TGTGCCAGCAGAGATCCGGGACATGACTATGGCTACACCTTC	CASRDPGHDYGYTF
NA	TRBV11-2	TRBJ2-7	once	TGTGCCAGCAGACGTGCGGGTGCTTACGAGCAGTACTTC	CASRRAGAYEQYF
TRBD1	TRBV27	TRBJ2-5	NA	TGTGCCAGCAGTCGGGGACAGGCTTGGGAGACCCAGTACTTC	CASSRGQAWETQYF
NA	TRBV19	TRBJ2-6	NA	TGTGCCAGTACCACTTCGGGATCTGGGGCCAACGTCCTGACTTTC	CASTTSGSGANVLTF
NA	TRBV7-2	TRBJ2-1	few	TGTGCCAGCAGCTCGACACCAGGACGGGCCCGGGGGCAGTTCTTC	CASSSTPGRARGQFF
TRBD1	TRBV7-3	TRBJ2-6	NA	TGTGCCAGCAGCCAAGGAACAGGGGGCGCTGGGGCCAACGTCCTGACTTTC	CASSQGTGGAGANVLTF
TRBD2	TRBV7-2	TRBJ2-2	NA	TGTGCCAGCAGCCCCTATAGCGGGAGGGCGAACACCGGGGAGCTGTTTTTT	CASSPYSGRANTGELFF
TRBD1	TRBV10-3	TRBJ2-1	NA	TGTGCCATCAGGGGACAGGGGGTTATTGAGCAGTTCTTC	CAIRGQGVIEQFF
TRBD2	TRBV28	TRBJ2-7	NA	TGTGCCAGCAGTTGTACTAGCGGGAGGGCAATAGCCACCTACGAGCAGTACTTC	CASSCTSGRAIATYEQYF
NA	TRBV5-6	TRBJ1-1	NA	TGTGCCAGCAGCAAACTGCTTGAAGCTTTCTTT	CASSKLLEAFF
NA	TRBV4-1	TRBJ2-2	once	TGCGCCAGCAGCGGGGGGAGTACTAGACCCGGGGAGCTGTTTTTT	CASSGGSTRPGELFF
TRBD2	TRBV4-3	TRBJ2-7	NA	TGCGCCAGCAGCCAAGGGACTAGCTCCGCCTACGAGCAGTACTTC	CASSQGTSSAYEQYF
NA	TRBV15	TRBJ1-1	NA	TGTGCCACCAGCACGGAGGGGAGCACTGAAGCTTTCTTT	CATSTEGSTEAFF
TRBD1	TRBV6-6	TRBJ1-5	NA	TGTGCCAGCAGTTTTCTACAGGGGGCAGGAAATCAGCCCCAGCATTTT	CASSFLQGAGNQPQHF
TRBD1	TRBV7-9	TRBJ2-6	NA	TGTGCCAGCAGCTCACTCGCGACAGGGGGCTTAACTGGGGCCAACGTCCTGACTTTC	CASSSLATGGLTGANVLTF
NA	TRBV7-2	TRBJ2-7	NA	TGTGCCAGCAGCTTGGGCGGGGCCTCCTACGAGCAGTACTTC	CASSLGGASYEQYF
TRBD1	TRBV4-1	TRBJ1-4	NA	TGCGCCAGCAGCCAACCTGGGAAGGGGGCGAGTGAAAAACTGTTTTTT	CASSQPGKGASEKLFF
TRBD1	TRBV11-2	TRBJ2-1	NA	TGTGCCAGCAGCTTAGGTTTGGGGACAGGGGCAGGTAATGAGCAGTTCTTC	CASSLGLGTGAGNEQFF
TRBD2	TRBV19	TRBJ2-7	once	TGTGCCAGTAGTCCTGGGACTAGCGGGAGAAACGAGCAGTACTTC	CASSPGTSGRNEQYF
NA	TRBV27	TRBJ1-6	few	TGTGCCAGCAGGAATACCCCGACTCCCTATAATTCACCCCTCCACTTT	CASRNTPTPYNSPLHF